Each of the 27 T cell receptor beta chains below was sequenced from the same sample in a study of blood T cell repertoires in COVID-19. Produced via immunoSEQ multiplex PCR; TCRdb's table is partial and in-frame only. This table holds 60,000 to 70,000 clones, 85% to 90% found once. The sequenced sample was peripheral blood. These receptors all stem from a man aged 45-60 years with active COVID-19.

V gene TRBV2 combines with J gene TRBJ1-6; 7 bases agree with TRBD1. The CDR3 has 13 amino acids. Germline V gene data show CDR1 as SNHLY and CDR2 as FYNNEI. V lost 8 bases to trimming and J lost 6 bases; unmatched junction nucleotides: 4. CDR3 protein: CASQDRTNSPLHF. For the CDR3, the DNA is TGTGCCAGCCAGGACAGGACTAATTCACCCCTCCACTTT.

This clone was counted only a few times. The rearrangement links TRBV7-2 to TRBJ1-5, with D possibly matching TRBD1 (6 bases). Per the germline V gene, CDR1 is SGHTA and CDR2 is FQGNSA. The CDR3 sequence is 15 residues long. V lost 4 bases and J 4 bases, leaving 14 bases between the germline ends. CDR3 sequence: CASSSGGARNQPQHF. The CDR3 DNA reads TGTGCCAGCAGCTCGGGGGGGGCCCGGAATCAGCCCCAGCATTTT.

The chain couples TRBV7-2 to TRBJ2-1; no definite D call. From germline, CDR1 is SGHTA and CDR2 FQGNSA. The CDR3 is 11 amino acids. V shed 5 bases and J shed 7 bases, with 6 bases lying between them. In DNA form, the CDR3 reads TGTGCCAGCAGCCCACGGAATGAGCAGTTCTTC. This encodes CASSPRNEQFF.

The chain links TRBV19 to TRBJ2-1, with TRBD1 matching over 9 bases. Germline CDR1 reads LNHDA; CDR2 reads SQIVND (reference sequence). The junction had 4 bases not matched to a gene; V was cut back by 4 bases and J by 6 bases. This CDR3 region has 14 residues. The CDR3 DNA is TGTGCCAGTAGTAAGCAGGACAGGGGCAATGAGCAGTTCTTC. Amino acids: CASSKQDRGNEQFF.

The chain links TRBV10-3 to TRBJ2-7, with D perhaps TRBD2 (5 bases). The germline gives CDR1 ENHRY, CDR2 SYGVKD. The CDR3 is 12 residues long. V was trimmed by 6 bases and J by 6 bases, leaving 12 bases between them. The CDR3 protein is CAIRSDFSEQYF. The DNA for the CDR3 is TGTGCCATCAGATCGGACTTTAGCGAGCAGTACTTC.

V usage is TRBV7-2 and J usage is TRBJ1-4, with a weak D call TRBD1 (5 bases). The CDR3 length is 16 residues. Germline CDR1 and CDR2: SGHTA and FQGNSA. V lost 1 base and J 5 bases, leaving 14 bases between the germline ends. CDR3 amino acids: CASSLVGQGINEKLFF. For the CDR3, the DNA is TGTGCCAGCAGCTTAGTTGGGCAGGGTATAAATGAAAAACTGTTTTTT.

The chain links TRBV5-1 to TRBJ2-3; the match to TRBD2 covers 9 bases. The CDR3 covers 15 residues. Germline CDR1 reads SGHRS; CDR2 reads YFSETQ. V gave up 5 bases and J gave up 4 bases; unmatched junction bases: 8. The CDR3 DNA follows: TGCGCCAGCAGTTCCGGGACTAGCAGTGCAGATACGCAGTATTTT. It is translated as CASSSGTSSADTQYF. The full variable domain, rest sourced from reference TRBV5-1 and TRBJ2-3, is KAGVTQTPRYLIKTRGQQVTLSCSPISGHRSVSWYQQTPGQGLQFLFEYFSETQRNKGNFPGRFSGRQFSNSRSEMNVSTLELGDSALYLCASSSGTSSADTQYFGPGTRLTVL.

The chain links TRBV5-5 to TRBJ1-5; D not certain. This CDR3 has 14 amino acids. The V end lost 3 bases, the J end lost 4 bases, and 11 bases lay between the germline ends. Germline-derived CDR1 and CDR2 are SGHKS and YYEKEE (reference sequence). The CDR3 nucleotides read TGTGCCAGCAGCTCCGCGGGCCAAAATCAGCCCCAGCATTTT. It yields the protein CASSSAGQNQPQHF.

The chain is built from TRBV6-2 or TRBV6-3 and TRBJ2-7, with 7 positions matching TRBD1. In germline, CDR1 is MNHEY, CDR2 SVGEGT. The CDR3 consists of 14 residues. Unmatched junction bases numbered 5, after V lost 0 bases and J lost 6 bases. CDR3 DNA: TGTGCCAGCAGTTACTCCTCGTACAGGGGCGAGCAGTACTTC. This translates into CASSYSSYRGEQYF.

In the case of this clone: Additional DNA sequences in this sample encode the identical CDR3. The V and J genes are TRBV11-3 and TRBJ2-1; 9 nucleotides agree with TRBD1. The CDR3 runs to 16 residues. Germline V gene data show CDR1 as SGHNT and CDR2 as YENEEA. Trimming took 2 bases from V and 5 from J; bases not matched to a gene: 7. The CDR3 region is CASSLNRGLADNEQFF. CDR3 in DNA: TGTGCCAGCAGCTTAAACAGGGGGCTAGCCGACAATGAGCAGTTCTTC.

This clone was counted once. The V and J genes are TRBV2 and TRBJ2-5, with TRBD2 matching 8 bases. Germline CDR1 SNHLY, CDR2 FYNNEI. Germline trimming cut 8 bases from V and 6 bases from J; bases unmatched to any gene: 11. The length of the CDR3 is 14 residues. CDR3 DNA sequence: TGTGCCAGCCAGAGCGGGGGTGTGAGAAAGACCCAGTACTTC. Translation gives CASQSGGVRKTQYF.

Here the CDR3 DNA reads TGTGCCAGCAGCTCCGGCACCCTAAGGGGGACCGGGGAGCTGTTTTTT. Translation gives CASSSGTLRGTGELFF. The rearrangement joins TRBV7-2 to TRBJ2-2, with D maybe TRBD1 (6 bases). The V and J ends lost 4 bases and 5 bases respectively, with 17 bases between them. This CDR3 is built from 16 residues. From germline, CDR1 is SGHTA and CDR2 FQGNSA.

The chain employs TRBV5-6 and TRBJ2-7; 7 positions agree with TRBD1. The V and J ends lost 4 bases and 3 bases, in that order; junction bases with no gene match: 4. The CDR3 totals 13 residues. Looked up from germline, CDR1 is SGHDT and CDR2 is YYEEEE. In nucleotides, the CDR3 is TGTGCCAGCAGCCTCACAGGGGTCTACGAGCAGTACTTC. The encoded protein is CASSLTGVYEQYF.

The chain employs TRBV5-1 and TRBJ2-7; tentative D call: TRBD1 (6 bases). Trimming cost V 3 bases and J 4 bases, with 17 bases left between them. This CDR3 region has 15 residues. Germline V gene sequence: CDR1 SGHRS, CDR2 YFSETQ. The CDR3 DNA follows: TGCGCCAGCAGCTCTGGACAGCCGACTGGTTACGAGCAGTACTTC. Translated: CASSSGQPTGYEQYF.

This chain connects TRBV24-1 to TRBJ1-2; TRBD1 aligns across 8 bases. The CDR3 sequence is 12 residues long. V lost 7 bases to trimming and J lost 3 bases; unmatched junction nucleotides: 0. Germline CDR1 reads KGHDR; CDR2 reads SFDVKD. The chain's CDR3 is CATRDRDYGYTF. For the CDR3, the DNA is TGTGCCACCAGGGACAGGGACTATGGCTACACCTTC.

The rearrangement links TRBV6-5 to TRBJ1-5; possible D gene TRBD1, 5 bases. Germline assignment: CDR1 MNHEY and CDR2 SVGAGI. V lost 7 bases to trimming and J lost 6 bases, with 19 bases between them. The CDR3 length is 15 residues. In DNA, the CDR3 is TGTGCCAGCACTCCCTTAAGGGGTGGTAGTCAGCCCCAGCATTTT. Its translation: CASTPLRGGSQPQHF.

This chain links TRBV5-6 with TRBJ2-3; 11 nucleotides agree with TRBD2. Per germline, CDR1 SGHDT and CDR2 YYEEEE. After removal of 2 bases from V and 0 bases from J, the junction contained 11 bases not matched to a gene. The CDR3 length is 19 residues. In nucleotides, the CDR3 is TGTGCCAGCAGCTTTTGGTCGCTAGCGGGGGGCCCTAGCACAGATACGCAGTATTTT. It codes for CASSFWSLAGGPSTDTQYF.

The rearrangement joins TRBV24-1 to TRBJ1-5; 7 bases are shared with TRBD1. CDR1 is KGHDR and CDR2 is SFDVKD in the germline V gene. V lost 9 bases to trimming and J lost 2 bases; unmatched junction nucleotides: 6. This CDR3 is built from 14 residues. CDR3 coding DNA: TGTGCCACCGCACAGGGGAGCGGCAATCAGCCCCAGCATTTT. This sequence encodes CATAQGSGNQPQHF.

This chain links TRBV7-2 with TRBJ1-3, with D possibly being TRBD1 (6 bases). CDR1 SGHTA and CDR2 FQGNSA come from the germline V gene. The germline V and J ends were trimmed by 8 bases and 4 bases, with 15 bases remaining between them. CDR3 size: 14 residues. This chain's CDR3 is CASRKGGSGNTIYF. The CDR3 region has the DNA TGTGCCAGCCGAAAAGGGGGTTCCGGAAACACCATATATTTT.

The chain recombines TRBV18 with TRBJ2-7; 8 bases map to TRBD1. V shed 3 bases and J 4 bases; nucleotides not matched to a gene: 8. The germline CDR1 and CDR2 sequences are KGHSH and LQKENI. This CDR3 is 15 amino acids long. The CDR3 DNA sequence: TGTGCCAGCTCACCGCTTTTGACAGGGGTATACGAGCAGTACTTC. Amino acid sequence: CASSPLLTGVYEQYF. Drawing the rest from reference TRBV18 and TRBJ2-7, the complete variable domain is NAGVMQNPRHLVRRRGQEARLRCSPMKGHSHVYWYRQLPEEGLKFMVYLQKENIIDESGMPKERFSAEFPKEGPSILRIQQVVRGDSAAYFCASSPLLTGVYEQYFGPGTRLTVT.

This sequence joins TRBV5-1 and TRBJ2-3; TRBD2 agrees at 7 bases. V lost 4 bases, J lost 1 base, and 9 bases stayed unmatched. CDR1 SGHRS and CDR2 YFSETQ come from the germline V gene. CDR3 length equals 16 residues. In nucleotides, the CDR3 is TGCGCCAGCAGCGAAAACCTAGCGGATCGCACAGATACGCAGTATTTT. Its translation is CASSENLADRTDTQYF.

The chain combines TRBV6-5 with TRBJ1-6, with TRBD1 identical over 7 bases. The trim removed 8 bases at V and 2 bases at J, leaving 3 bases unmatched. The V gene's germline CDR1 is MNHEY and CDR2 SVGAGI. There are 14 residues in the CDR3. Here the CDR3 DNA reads TGTGCCAGCCAAGGGACAGCCTATAATTCACCCCTCCACTTT. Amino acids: CASQGTAYNSPLHF.

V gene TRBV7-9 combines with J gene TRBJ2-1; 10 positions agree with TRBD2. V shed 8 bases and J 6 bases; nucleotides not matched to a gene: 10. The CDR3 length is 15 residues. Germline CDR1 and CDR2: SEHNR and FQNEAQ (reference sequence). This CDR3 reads CASPPAGGPGNEQFF. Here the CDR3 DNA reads TGTGCCAGCCCACCAGCGGGAGGGCCGGGCAATGAGCAGTTCTTC.

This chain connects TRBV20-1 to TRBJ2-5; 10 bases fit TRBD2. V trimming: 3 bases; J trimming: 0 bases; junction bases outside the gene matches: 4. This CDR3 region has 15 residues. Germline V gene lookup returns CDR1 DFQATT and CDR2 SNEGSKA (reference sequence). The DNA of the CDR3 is TGCAGTGCTAGTGATAGCGGGAGGTACCAAGAGACCCAGTACTTC. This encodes CSASDSGRYQETQYF.

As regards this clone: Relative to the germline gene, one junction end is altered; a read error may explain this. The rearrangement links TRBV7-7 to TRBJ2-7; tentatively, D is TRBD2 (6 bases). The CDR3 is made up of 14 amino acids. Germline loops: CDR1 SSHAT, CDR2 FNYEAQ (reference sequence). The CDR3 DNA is TGTGCTAGCAGCTTCAGGCGGGACTCCTACGAGCAGTACTTC. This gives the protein CASSFRRDSYEQYF. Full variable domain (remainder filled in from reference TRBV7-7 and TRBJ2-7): GAGVSQSPRYKVTKRGQDVTLRCDPISSHATLYWYQQALGQGPEFLTYFNYEAQPDKSGLPSDRFSAERPEGSISTLTIQRTEQRDSAMYRCASSFRRDSYEQYFGPGTRLTVT.

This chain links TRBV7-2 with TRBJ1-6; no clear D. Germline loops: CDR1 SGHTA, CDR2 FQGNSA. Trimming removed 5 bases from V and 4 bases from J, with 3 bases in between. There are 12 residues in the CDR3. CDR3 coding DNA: TGTGCCAGCAGCCCTTATAATTCACCCCTCCACTTT. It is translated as CASSPYNSPLHF.

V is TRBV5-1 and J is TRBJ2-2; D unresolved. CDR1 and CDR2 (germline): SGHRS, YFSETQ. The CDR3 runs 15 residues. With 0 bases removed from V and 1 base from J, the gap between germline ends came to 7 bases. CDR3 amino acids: CASSLVTENTGELFF. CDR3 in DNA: TGCGCCAGCAGCTTGGTAACAGAGAACACCGGGGAGCTGTTTTTT.